The entry below describes one T cell receptor (beta chain). Its target is not known. The record originates from a study of CXCR3-negative and CXCR3-positive naive CD8 T cells. Findings of the study overall: Naive cells positive for CXCR3 carried more hydrophobic TRB CDR3s than CXCR3-negative ones. Fresh PBMCs were used in most assays, and CXCR3 expression partially decreased after cryopreservation. Diversity in memory CD8+ cells fell much lower than the comparably high levels seen in both naive subsets.

In germline, CDR1 is SGHRS, CDR2 YFSETQ. CDR3 size: 17 residues. In preparing the TRB cDNA libraries, 5' RACE with UMI labels was used. TCRdb re-called the 5' RACE reads and shows each CDR3 protein once, DNA omitted. The sample is made up of 130,000 to 150,000 distinct CDR3 sequences, and the top ten hold about 0.27% of it. This chain joins TRBV5-1 and TRBJ1-5; lacking DNA, the TRBD1 call made by TCRdb goes unchecked. What was sequenced was naive CXCR3+ CD8+ T cells from blood. Subset in this sample: CD45RO-CCR7+CD27+CD95- naive CD8+ T cells expressing CXCR3 (TNR3+). The clonotype originates from a human donor in good health. Some clones in this sample may be carry-over from other donors' samples. CDR3 sequence reads: CASRPPRPTHSNQPQHF. Variable domain in full (rest from reference TRBV5-1 and TRBJ1-5): KAGVTQTPRYLIKTRGQQVTLSCSPISGHRSVSWYQQTPGQGLQFLFEYFSETQRNKGNFPGRFSGRQFSNSRSEMNVSTLELGDSALYLCASRPPRPTHSNQPQHFGDGTRLSIL.